This T cell receptor beta chain was captured by sequencing in a study of blood T cell repertoires in COVID-19. As for the study in general: Donors in the United States, Italy and Spain gave samples during acute or convalescent COVID-19. Nucleic acid was either cDNA or gDNA, and it came from T cells, B-cell-depleted T cells, or PBMCs.

In the study's own analysis: How many nucleated cells were present was estimated from reference gene primer amplification. Libraries were prepared by immunoSEQ multiplex PCR; TCRdb keeps only in-frame clonotypes and omits some of them. V and J calls and clone size are copied from that table; D and trimming were computed from the DNA. The sample includes roughly 120,000 clones, around 90% of them seen just once. This CDR3 region has 16 residues. The V gene lost 1 base and the J gene lost 1 base, with 14 bases spanning the gap. Per the germline V gene, CDR1 is SNHLY and CDR2 is FYNNEI. The origin of this receptor is a human donor in a cohort sampled during active COVID-19. The sample comprised peripheral blood. The V gene is TRBV2, the J gene TRBJ2-7, with D perhaps matching TRBD2 (5 bases). CDR3 residues: CASSEGFRRRSYEQYF. CDR3 DNA: TGTGCCAGCAGTGAAGGGTTTCGCCGGAGGTCCTACGAGCAGTACTTC.